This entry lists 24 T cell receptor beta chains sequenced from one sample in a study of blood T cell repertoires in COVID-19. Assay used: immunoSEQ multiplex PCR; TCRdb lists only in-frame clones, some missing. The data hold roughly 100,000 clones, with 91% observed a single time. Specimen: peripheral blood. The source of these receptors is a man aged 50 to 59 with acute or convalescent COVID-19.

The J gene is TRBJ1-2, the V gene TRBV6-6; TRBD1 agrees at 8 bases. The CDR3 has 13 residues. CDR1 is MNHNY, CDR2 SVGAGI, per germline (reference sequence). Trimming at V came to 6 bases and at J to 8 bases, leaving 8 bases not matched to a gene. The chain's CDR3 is CASSPRTGSGYTF. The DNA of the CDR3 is TGTGCCAGCAGCCCTCGGACAGGGAGCGGCTACACCTTC.

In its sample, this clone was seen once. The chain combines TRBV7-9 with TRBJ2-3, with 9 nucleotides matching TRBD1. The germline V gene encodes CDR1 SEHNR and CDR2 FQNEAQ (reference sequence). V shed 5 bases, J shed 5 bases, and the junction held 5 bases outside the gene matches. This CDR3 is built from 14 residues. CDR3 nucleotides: TGTGCCAGCAGCCCCGACAGGGGGGAAGATACGCAGTATTTT. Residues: CASSPDRGEDTQYF.

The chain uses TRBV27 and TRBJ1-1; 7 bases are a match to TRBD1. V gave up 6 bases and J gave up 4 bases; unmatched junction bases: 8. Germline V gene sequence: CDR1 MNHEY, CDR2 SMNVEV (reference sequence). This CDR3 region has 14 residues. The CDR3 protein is CASRTRQGSTEAFF. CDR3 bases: TGTGCCAGCAGGACACGACAGGGTTCCACTGAAGCTTTCTTT.

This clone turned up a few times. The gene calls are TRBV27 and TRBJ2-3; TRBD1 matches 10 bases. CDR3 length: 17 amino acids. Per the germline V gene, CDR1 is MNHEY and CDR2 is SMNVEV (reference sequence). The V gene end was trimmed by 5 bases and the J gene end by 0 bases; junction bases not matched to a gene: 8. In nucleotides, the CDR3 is TGTGCCAGCAGTCCCGGGACAGGGGTCCCTAGCACAGATACGCAGTATTTT. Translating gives CASSPGTGVPSTDTQYF.

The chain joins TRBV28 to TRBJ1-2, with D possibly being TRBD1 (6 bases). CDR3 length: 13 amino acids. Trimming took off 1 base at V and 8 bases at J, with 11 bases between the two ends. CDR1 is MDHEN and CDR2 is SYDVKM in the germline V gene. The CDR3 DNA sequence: TGTGCCAGCAGTTTATCGCAGGGGAACGGCTACACCTTC. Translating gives CASSLSQGNGYTF.

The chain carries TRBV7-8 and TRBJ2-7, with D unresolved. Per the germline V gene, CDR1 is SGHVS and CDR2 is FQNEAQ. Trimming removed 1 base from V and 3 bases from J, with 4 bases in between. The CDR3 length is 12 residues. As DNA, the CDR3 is TGTGCCAGCAGCTTAGGAGTCTACGAGCAGTACTTC. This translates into CASSLGVYEQYF.

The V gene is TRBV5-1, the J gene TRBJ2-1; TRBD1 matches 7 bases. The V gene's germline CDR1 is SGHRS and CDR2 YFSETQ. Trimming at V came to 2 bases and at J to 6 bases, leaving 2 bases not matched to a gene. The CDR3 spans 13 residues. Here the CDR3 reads CASSLGTANEQFF. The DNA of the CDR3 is TGCGCCAGCAGCTTAGGGACAGCCAATGAGCAGTTCTTC.

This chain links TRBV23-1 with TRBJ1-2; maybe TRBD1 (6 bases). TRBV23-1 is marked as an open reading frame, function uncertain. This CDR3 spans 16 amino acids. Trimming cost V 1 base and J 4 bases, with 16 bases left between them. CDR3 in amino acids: CASSQWEGERTYGYTF. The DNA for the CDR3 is TGCGCCAGCAGTCAATGGGAGGGGGAAAGGACCTATGGCTACACCTTC.

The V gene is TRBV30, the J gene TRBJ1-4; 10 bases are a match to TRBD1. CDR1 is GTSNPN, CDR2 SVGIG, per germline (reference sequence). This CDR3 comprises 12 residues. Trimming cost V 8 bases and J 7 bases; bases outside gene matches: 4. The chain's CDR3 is CAGQGVGEKLFF. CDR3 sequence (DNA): TGTGCCGGACAGGGGGTGGGTGAAAAACTGTTTTTT.

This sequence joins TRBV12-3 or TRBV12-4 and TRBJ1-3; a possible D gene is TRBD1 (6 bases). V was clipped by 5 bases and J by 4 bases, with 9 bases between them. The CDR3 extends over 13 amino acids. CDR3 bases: TGTGCCAGCAGTCGGACAGAAGGAAACACCATATATTTT. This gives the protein CASSRTEGNTIYF.

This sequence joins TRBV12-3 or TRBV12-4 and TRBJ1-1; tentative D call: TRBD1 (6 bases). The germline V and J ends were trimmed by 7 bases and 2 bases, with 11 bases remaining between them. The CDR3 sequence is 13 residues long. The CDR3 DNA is TGTGCCAGCACAGGGACATACAACACTGAAGCTTTCTTT. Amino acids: CASTGTYNTEAFF.

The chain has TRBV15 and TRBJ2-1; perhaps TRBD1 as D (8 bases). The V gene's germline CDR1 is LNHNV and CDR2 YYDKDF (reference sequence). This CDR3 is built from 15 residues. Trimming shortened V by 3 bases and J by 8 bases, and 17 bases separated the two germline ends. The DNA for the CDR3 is TGTGCCACCAGCAGGGGACTCACAGGGGGGGATGAGCAGTTCTTC. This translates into CATSRGLTGGDEQFF. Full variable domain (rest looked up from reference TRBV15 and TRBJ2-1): DAMVIQNPRYQVTQFGKPVTLSCSQTLNHNVMYWYQQKSSQAPKLLFHYYDKDFNNEADTPDNFQSRRPNTSFCFLDIRSPGLGDTAMYLCATSRGLTGGDEQFFGPGTRLTVL.

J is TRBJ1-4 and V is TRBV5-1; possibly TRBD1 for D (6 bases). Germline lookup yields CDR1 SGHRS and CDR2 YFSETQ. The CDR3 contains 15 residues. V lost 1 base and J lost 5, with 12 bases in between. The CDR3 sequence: CASSLRTARNEKLFF. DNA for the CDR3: TGCGCCAGCAGCTTGAGGACAGCTCGAAATGAAAAACTGTTTTTT.

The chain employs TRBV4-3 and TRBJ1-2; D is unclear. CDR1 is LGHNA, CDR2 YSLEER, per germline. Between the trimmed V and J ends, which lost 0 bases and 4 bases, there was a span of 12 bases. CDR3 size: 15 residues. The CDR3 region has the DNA TGCGCCAGCAGCCAAGATACACCAGGTCCCTATGGCTACACCTTC. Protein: CASSQDTPGPYGYTF.

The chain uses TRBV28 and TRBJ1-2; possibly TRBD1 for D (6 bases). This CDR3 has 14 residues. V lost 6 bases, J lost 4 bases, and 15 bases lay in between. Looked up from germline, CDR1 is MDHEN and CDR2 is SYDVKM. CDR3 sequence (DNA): TGTGCCAGCAGCCCCGCAGACAGGTCCTATGGCTACACCTTC. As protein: CASSPADRSYGYTF.

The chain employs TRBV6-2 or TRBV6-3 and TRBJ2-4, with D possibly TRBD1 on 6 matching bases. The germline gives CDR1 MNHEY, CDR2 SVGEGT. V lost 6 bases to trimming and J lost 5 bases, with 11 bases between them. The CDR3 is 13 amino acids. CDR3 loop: CASSHRQENIQYF. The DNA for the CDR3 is TGTGCCAGCAGCCACCGACAGGAAAACATTCAGTACTTC.

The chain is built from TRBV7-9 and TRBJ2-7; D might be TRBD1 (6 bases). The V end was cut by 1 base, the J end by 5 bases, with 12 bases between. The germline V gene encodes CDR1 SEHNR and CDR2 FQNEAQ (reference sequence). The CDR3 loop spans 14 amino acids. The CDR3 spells CASSLGQGFDEQYF. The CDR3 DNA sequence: TGTGCCAGCAGCTTAGGTCAGGGGTTCGACGAGCAGTACTTC.

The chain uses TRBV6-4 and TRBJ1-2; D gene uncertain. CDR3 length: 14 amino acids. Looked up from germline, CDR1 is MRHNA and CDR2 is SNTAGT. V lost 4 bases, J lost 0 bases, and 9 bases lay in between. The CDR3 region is CASSGGTTNYGYTF. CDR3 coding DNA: TGTGCCAGCAGTGGCGGAACAACTAACTATGGCTACACCTTC.

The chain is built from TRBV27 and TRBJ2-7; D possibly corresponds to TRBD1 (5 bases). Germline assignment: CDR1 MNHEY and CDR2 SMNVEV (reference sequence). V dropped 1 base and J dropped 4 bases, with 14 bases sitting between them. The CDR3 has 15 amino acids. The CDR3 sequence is CASSLWGRVGYEQYF. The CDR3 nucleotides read TGTGCCAGCAGTTTATGGGGCAGGGTTGGGTACGAGCAGTACTTC.

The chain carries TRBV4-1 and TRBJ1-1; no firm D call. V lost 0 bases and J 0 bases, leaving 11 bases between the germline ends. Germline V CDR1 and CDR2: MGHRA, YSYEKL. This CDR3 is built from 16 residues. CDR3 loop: CASSQDRLILNTEAFF. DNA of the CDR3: TGCGCCAGCAGCCAAGATCGACTAATCCTGAACACTGAAGCTTTCTTT.

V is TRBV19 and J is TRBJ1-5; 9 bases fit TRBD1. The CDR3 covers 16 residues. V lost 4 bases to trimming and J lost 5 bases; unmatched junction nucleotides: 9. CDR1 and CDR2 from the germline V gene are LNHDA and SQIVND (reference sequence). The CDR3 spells CASSTPGQGGDQPQHF. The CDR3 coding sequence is TGTGCCAGTAGTACCCCGGGACAGGGTGGCGATCAGCCCCAGCATTTT.

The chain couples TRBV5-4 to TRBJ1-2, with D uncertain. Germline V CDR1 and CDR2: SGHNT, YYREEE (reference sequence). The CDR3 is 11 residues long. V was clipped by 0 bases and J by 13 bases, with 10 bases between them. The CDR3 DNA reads TGTGCCAGCAGCTTGGCCTACGAAGTCACCTTC. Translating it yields CASSLAYEVTF. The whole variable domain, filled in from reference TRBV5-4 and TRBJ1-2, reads ETGVTQSPTHLIKTRGQQVTLRCSSQSGHNTVSWYQQALGQGPQFIFQYYREEENGRGNFPPRFSGLQFPNYSSELNVNALELDDSALYLCASSLAYEVTFGSGTRLTVV.

The chain's CDR3 is CASSQVGAGQGLAGELFF. For the CDR3, the DNA is TGTGCCAGCAGCCAAGTGGGGGCCGGACAGGGACTTGCGGGGGAGCTGTTTTTT. The chain recombines TRBV4-2 with TRBJ2-2; 8 positions match TRBD1. Germline V gene lookup returns CDR1 LGHNA and CDR2 YNFKEQ. Trimming at V came to 1 base and at J to 8 bases, leaving 15 bases not matched to a gene. CDR3 length equals 18 residues.

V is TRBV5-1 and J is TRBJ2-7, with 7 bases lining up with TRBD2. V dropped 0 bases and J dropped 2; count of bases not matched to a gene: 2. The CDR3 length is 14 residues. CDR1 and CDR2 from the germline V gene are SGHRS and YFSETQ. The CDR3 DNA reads TGCGCCAGCAGCTTGGGAGGGAGGGCCTACGAGCAGTACTTC. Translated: CASSLGGRAYEQYF.